The T cell receptor beta chain under discussion was sequenced for a study of blood T cell repertoires in COVID-19. Study background: Sites in the United States, Italy and Spain provided acute and convalescent COVID-19 samples.

This CDR3 is built from 16 residues. The trim removed 6 bases at V and 2 bases at J, leaving 12 bases unmatched. CDR1 is SGHVS and CDR2 is FNYEAQ in the germline V gene. Libraries were prepared by immunoSEQ multiplex PCR; TCRdb keeps only in-frame clonotypes and omits some of them. The sample includes some 140,000 clones, approximately 84% of them seen just once. Sample: peripheral blood. The TCR comes from a woman older than 75 with acute or convalescent COVID-19. V gene TRBV7-6 combines with J gene TRBJ2-5; the match to TRBD1 covers 7 bases. The CDR3 is CASSRRTGSLQETQYF. Here the CDR3 DNA reads TGTGCCAGCAGTCGTCGGACAGGTAGTTTGCAAGAGACCCAGTACTTC.